This paragraph reports one T cell receptor (beta chain). The CDR3 is cut off 3 residues early in the read; its end comes from the germline J gene. Clones were read by immunoSEQ multiplex PCR, and TCRdb kept only the in-frame ones, dropping some. The sample has 45,000 to 55,000 clones. Germline V gene data show CDR1 as MDHEN and CDR2 as SYDVKM. The trim removed 5 bases at V and 4 bases at J, leaving 8 bases unmatched. The CDR3 is 15 residues long. The data stem from a study of T cells in women clearing cervical HPV infection. The overall study: Controls were women whose single incident HPV16 infection cleared within 12 months without precancer or cancer.

All donors had a single incident cervical HPV16 infection, not prevalent. Cervical HPV DNA detected by MY09/MY11 PCR, typed by dot-blot. Sample: blood buffy coat. This clonotype was sampled from a woman between 18 and 75 years old with a cervical HPV16 infection that either progressed to CIN3+ or cleared (not recorded which). This rearrangement joins TRBV28 to TRBJ1-5; 7 nucleotides agree with TRBD1. The DNA read from the CDR3 is TGTGCCAGCAGTCACAACAGGGGTACGAATCAGCCC. Amino acids: CASSHNRGTNQP. In full, the CDR3 reads CASSHNRGTNQPQHF.